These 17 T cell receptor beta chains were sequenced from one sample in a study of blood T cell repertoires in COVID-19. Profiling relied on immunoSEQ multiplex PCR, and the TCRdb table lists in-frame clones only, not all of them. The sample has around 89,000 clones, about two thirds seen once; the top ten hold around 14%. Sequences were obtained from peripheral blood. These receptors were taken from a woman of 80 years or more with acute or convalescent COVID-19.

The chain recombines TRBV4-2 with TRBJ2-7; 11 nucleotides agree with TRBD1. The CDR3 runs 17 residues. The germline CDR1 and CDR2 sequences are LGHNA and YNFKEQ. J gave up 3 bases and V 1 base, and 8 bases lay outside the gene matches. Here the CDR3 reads CASSQAQGTGGLYEQYF. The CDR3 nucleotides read TGTGCCAGCAGCCAAGCTCAAGGGACAGGGGGACTCTACGAGCAGTACTTC.

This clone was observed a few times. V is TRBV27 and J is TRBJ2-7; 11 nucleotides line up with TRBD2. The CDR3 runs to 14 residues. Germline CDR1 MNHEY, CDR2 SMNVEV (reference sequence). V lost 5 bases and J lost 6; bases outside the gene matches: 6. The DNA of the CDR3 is TGTGCCAGCAGTCGGGGACTAGCGGCCCTCGAGCAGTACTTC. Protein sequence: CASSRGLAALEQYF.

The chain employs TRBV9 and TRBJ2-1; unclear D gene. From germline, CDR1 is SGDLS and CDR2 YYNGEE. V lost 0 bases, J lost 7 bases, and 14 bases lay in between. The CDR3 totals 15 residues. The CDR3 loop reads CASSVDLLVTNEQFF. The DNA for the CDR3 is TGTGCCAGCAGCGTAGATCTCCTAGTCACTAATGAGCAGTTCTTC.

The CDR3 coding sequence is TGTGCCAGCAGGATAGACAGGGATAATGAAAAACTGTTTTTT. It specifies CASRIDRDNEKLFF. The chain combines TRBV2 with TRBJ1-4; 7 nucleotides match TRBD1. This CDR3 has 14 residues. The germline V gene has CDR1 SNHLY and CDR2 FYNNEI. V lost 6 bases to trimming and J lost 4 bases; unmatched junction nucleotides: 5. Variable domain in full (rest from reference TRBV2 and TRBJ1-4): EPEVTQTPSHQVTQMGQEVILRCVPISNHLYFYWYRQILGQKVEFLVSFYNNEISEKSEIFDDQFSVERPDGSNFTLKIRSTKLEDSAMYFCASRIDRDNEKLFFGSGTQLSVL.

This chain's CDR3 is CASSLDQGYGNTIYF. The CDR3 DNA sequence: TGCGCCAGCAGCTTGGATCAGGGTTACGGAAACACCATATATTTT. The chain links TRBV5-1 to TRBJ1-3; D might be TRBD1 (5 bases). Between the trimmed V and J ends, which lost 0 bases and 4 bases, there was a span of 11 bases. In germline, CDR1 is SGHRS, CDR2 YFSETQ. This CDR3 spans 15 amino acids.

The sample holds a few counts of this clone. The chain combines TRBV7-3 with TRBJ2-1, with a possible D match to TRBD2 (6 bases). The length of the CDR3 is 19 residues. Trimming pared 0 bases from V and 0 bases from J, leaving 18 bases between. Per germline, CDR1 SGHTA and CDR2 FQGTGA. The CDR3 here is CASSLTGGHRQSSYNEQFF. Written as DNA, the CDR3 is TGTGCCAGCAGCTTAACGGGGGGTCATAGACAAAGCTCCTACAATGAGCAGTTCTTC.

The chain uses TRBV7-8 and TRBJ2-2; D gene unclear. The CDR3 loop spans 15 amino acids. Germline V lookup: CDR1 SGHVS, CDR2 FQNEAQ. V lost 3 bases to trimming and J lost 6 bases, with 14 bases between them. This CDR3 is CASSFYPREAGELFF. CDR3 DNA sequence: TGTGCCAGCAGCTTTTATCCTAGAGAGGCCGGGGAGCTGTTTTTT.

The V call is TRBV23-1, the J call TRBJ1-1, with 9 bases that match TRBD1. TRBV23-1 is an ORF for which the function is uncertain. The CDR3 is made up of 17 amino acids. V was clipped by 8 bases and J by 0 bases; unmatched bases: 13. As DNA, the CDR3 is TGCGCCAGCCAAAAGAGTGGCACAGGGGGCCTGAACACTGAAGCTTTCTTT. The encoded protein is CASQKSGTGGLNTEAFF.

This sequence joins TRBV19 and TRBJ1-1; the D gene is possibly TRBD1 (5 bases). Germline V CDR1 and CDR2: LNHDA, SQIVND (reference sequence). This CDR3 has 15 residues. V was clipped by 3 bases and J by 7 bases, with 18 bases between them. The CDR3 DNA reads TGTGCCAGTAGTATTAAGGGACTGGGAACAGATGAAGCTTTCTTT. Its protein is CASSIKGLGTDEAFF.

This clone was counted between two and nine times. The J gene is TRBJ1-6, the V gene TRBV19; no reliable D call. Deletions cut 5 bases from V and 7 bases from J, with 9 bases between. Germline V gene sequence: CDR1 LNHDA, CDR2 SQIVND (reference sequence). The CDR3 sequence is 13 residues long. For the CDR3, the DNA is TGTGCCAGTAGTCTCCCGGGGAATTCACCCCTCCACTTT. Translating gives CASSLPGNSPLHF.

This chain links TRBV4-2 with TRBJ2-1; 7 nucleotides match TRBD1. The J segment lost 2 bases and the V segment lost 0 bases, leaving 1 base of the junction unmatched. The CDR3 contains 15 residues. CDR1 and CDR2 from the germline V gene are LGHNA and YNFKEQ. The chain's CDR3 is CASSQDDRAYNEQFF. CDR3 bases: TGTGCCAGCAGCCAAGACGACAGGGCCTACAATGAGCAGTTCTTC.

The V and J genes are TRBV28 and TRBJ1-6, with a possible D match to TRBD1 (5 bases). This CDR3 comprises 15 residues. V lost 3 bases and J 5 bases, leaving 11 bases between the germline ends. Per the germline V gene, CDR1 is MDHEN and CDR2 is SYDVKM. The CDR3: CASSLAGLNNSPLHF. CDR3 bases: TGTGCCAGCAGTTTGGCAGGGCTTAATAATTCACCCCTCCACTTT.

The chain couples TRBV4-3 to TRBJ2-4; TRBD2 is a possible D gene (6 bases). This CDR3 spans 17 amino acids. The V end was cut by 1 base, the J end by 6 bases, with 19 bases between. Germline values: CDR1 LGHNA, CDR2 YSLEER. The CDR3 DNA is TGCGCCAGCAGCCAAGTGGTGTCTACTAGCCGGGGAAACATTCAGTACTTC. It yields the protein CASSQVVSTSRGNIQYF.

CDR3 coding DNA: TGCGCCAGCAGCTCCGGACAAGACGGGAATGAAAAACTGTTTTTT. Amino acid sequence: CASSSGQDGNEKLFF. V and J are TRBV5-1 and TRBJ1-4; D is possibly TRBD1 (5 bases). Trimming pared 3 bases from V and 5 bases from J, leaving 14 bases between. CDR3 size: 15 residues. Germline CDR1 is SGHRS and CDR2 is YFSETQ.

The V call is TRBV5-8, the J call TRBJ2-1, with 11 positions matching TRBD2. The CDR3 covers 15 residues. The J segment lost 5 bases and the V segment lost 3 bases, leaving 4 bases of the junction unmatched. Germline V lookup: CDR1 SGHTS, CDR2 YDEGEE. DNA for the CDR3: TGTGCCAGCAGCTACTTAGCGGGGGGGAACAATGAGCAGTTCTTC. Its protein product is CASSYLAGGNNEQFF.

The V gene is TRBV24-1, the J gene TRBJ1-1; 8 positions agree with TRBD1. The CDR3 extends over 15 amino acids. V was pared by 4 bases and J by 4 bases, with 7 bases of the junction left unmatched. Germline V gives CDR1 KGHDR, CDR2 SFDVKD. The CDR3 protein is CATSDGQGGPTEAFF. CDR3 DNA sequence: TGTGCCACCAGTGACGGACAGGGAGGTCCCACTGAAGCTTTCTTT.

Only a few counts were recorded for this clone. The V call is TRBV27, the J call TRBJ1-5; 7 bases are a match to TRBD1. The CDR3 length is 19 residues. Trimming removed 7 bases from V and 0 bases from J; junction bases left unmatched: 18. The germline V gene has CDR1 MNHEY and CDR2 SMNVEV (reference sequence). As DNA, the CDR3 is TGTGCCAGCACCGAACTTTGGGCGGGACAGAGATATAGCAATCAGCCCCAGCATTTT. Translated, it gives CASTELWAGQRYSNQPQHF.